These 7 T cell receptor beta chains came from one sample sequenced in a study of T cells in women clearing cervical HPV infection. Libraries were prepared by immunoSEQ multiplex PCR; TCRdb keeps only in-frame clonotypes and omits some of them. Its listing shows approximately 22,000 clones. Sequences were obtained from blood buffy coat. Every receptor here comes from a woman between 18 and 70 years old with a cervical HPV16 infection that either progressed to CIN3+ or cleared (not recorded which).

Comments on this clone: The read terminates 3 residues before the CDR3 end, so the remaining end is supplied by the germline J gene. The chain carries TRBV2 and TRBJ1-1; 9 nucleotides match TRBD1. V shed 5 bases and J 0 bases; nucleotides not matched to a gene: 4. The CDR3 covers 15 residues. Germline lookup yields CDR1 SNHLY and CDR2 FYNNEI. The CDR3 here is CASSSRQGVNTEAFF. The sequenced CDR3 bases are TGTGCCAGCAGTTCTAGACAGGGGGTGAACACTGAA.

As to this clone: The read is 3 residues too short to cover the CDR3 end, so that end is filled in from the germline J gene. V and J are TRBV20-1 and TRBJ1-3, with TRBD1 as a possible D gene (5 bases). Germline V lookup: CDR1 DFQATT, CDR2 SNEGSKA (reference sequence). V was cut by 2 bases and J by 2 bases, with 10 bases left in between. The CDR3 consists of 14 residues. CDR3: CSARSAGAGNTIYF. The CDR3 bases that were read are TGCAGTGCTAGATCCGCGGGGGCTGGAAACACC.

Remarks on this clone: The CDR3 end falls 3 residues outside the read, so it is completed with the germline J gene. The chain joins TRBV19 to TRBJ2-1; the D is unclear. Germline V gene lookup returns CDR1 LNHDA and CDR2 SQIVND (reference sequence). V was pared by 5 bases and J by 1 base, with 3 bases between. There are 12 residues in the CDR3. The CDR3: CASSHSYNEQFF. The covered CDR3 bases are TGTGCCAGTAGTCATTCCTACAATGAG. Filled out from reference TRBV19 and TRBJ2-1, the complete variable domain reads DGGITQSPKYLFRKEGQNVTLSCEQNLNHDAMYWYRQDPGQGLRLIYYSQIVNDFQKGDIAEGYSVSREKKESFPLTVTSAQKNPTAFYLCASSHSYNEQFFGPGTRLTVL.

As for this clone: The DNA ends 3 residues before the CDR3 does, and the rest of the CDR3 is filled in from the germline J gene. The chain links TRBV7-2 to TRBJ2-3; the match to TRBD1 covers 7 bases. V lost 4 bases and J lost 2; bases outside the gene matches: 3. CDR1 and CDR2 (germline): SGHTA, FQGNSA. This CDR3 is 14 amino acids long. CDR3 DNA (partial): TGTGCCAGCAGCTCGACAGGGATCACAGATACG. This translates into CASSSTGITDT. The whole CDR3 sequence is CASSSTGITDTQYF. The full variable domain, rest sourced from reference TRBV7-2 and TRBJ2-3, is GAGVSQSPSNKVTEKGKDVELRCDPISGHTALYWYRQSLGQGLEFLIYFQGNSAPDKSGLPSDRFSAERTGGSVSTLTIQRTQQEDSAVYLCASSSTGITDTQYFGPGTRLTVL.

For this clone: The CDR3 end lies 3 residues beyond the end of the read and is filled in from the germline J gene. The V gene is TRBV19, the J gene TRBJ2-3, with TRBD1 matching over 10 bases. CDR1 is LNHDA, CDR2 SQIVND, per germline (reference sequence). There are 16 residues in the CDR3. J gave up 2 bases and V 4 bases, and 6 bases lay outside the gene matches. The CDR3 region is CASSNRDRGTTDTQYF. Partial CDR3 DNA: TGTGCCAGTAGTAATAGGGACAGGGGAACCACAGATACG.

CDR3: CSASRDRGPGNTEAFF. CDR3 DNA, as far as it was read: TGCAGTGCTAGCCGGGACAGGGGGCCAGGGAACACTGAA. The rearrangement uses TRBV20-1 and TRBJ1-1; 12 bases match TRBD1. The read ends 3 residues before the CDR3 terminus; that terminus is restored from the germline J gene. In germline, CDR1 is DFQATT, CDR2 SNEGSKA (reference sequence). This CDR3 contains 16 residues. V lost 3 bases, J lost 1 base, and 6 bases stayed unmatched.

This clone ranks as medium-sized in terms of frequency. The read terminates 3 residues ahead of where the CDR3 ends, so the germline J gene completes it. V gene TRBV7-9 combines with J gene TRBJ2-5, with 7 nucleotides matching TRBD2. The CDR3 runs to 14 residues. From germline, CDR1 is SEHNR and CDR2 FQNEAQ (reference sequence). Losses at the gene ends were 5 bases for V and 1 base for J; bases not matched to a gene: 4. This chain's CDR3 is CASSPLAAQETQYF. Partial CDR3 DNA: TGTGCCAGCAGCCCTCTAGCGGCCCAAGAGACC.